This TCR beta chain comes out of a study of shared clonotypes between healthy human individuals. Study in general: Donor composition was a couple of women and three men, aged 18 to 49.

Naive-designated CD8 cells lacked CD45RO, were positively enriched for CCR7, and omitted terminally differentiated effector memory CD45RA+ cells. V was trimmed by 5 bases and J by 5 bases, leaving 18 bases between them. The CDR3 consists of 15 residues. The germline V gene has CDR1 MNHNS and CDR2 SASEGT. For this clone: Its matching antigen is unknown.

Whole-study results and caveats: Rarefaction showed that sequencing of sorted subsets was incomplete (despite large depth).

Libraries were prepared by immunoSEQ multiplex PCR; TCRdb keeps only in-frame clonotypes and omits some of them. The sample contains roughly 2,000,000 clones, around 96% of which appear only once. The TCR comes from a man between 18 and 29 years old in good health. The chain recombines TRBV6-1 with TRBJ1-2; D is possibly TRBD1 (6 bases). The source material was naive CD8+ T cells sorted from blood. The CDR3 sequence: CASSNATRGEYGYTF. The CDR3 coding sequence is TGTGCCAGCAGTAACGCCACCAGGGGAGAGTATGGCTACACCTTC.